The rows below give T cell receptor beta chains drawn from one sample of a study of cytomegalovirus exposure and HLA in healthy donors. The table came from immunoSEQ multiplex PCR; TCRdb's copy has only in-frame clones and leaves some out. The sample has some 160,000 clones, 76% seen once; the top ten hold roughly 2%. The specimen sequenced was PBMCs. The receptors were sampled from a woman between 40 and 55 years old in good health and CMV-seronegative. Each CDR3 is given with its conserved first and last residue. D genes are given only for firm matches. Part of the rows lack a size; the others show once, few, many or a class for expanded clones.

>TRBJ2-1|TRBD1|few|TRBV6-6
TGTGCCAGCAGTTCACAGGGGGCCGGTTTCAATGAGCAGTTCTTC
CASSSQGAGFNEQFF
>TRBJ2-7|TRBD2|few|TRBV10-2
TGCGCCAGCAGTGAACCTGGACTAGTCTACGAGCAGTACTTC
CASSEPGLVYEQYF
>TRBJ2-2|.|.|TRBV14
TGTGCCAGCAGCCCTCTTTACAGCTACTCACTCAACACCGGGGAGCTGTTTTTT
CASSPLYSYSLNTGELFF
>TRBJ2-3|.|.|TRBV5-4
TGTGCCAGCAGCCGGGGGGCTAGCGATACAGATACGCAGTATTTT
CASSRGASDTDTQYF
>TRBJ1-5|.|.|TRBV2
TGTGCCAGCGGTCACAGGGTGGTGCGCAATCAGCCCCAGCATTTT
CASGHRVVRNQPQHF
>TRBJ2-7|.|few|TRBV2
TGTGCCAGCGGGAAGGCGGACACCTACTACGAGCAGTACTTC
CASGKADTYYEQYF
>TRBJ2-7|TRBD1|.|TRBV2
TGTGCCAGAGGTGGGGCTTTCGGGACAGGGGTATACGAGCAGTACTTC
CARGGAFGTGVYEQYF
>TRBJ2-7|.|.|TRBV4-1
TGCGCCAGCAGCCAGGATCCGGGACTCCGGGTCTACGAGCAGTACTTC
CASSQDPGLRVYEQYF
>TRBJ2-3|.|.|TRBV30
TGTGCCTGGAGCCCAATCGGTGGCACAGATACGCAGTATTTT
CAWSPIGGTDTQYF
>TRBJ2-7|TRBD1|few|TRBV19
TGTGCCAGTACCCCGGGACAGGCGAGCTCCTACGAGCAGTACTTC
CASTPGQASSYEQYF
>TRBJ2-7|TRBD1|few|TRBV6-5
TGTGCCAGCAGCCGGGACAGGGGCTCCTACGAGCAGTACTTC
CASSRDRGSYEQYF
>TRBJ1-5|.|.|TRBV11-2
TGTGCCAGCAGCCTCGACGGGGGGGATCAGCCCCAGCATTTT
CASSLDGGDQPQHF
>TRBJ1-1|TRBD1|.|TRBV30
TGTGCCTGGGACAGGGATTTGAACACTGAAGCTTTCTTT
CAWDRDLNTEAFF
>TRBJ1-3|TRBD1|.|TRBV12-5
TGTGCTAGTGGTATCAGACAGGGGGCGGGAGGAAACACCATATATTTT
CASGIRQGAGGNTIYF
>TRBJ1-1|.|.|TRBV27
TGTGCCAGCAGACAGGGATACGGTGAAGCTTTCTTT
CASRQGYGEAFF
>TRBJ2-4|.|.|TRBV14
TGTGCCAGCAGCCAAGTTTCGGTTGGCATTCAGTACTTC
CASSQVSVGIQYF
>TRBJ1-2|.|.|TRBV28
TGTGCCAGCAGTTCGACAGATCTCTATGGCTACACCTTC
CASSSTDLYGYTF
>TRBJ1-1|TRBD1|.|TRBV7-9
TGTGCCATCATGGACAGGTCCTTACTGGACACTGAAGCTTTCTTT
CAIMDRSLLDTEAFF
>TRBJ2-3|TRBD2|.|TRBV4-2
TGTGCCAGCAGCCAAGATAGTAGTGGCCCTAGCGGGCTATCCACAGATACGCAGTATTTT
CASSQDSSGPSGLSTDTQYF
>TRBJ2-7|.|.|TRBV28
TGTGCCAGCAGTAGAGGGATCTACGAGCAGTACTTC
CASSRGIYEQYF
>TRBJ2-1|.|.|TRBV5-1
TGCGCCAGCAGCCTAACAGCAAGCTCCTACAATGAGCAGTTCTTC
CASSLTASSYNEQFF
>TRBJ2-7|TRBD2|.|TRBV9
TGTGCCAGCAGCCCAAGACTAGCGGGAGGCCACGAGCAGTACTTC
CASSPRLAGGHEQYF
>TRBJ1-5|TRBD1|.|TRBV5-1
TGCGCCAGCAGCTTGACAGGGGAGTGGAGTCAGCCCCAGCATTTT
CASSLTGEWSQPQHF
>TRBJ1-2|.|.|TRBV29-1
TGCAGCGTTGATCTAGGGGCCCCGGATGGCTACACCTTC
CSVDLGAPDGYTF
>TRBJ1-3|TRBD1|.|TRBV7-9
TGTGCCAGCAGCTTAGTGACAGGGGCTGGAAACACCATATATTTT
CASSLVTGAGNTIYF
>TRBJ1-1|.|.|TRBV21-1
TGTGCCAGCAGCAGGGGGGACAGAGGAGAAACGAACACTGAAGCTTTCTTT
CASSRGDRGETNTEAFF
>TRBJ1-3|.|.|TRBV6-1
TGTGCCAGCAGGAGAAGTGCTGGAAACACCATATATTTT
CASRRSAGNTIYF
>TRBJ2-5|.|.|TRBV2
TGTGCCAGCAGTGAATATGGGGCAGGGGAAGAGACCCAGTACTTC
CASSEYGAGEETQYF
>TRBJ1-1|.|.|TRBV20-1
TGCAGTCTCGTCAACACTGAAGCTTTCTTT
CSLVNTEAFF
>TRBJ1-5|.|.|TRBV27
TGTGCCAGCAGCAACGGGGTTAGCAATCAGCCCCAGCATTTT
CASSNGVSNQPQHF
>TRBJ1-5|.|once|TRBV2
TGTGCCAGCAGGAGGACAGCGGATCAGCCCCAGCATTTT
CASRRTADQPQHF
>TRBJ2-1|TRBD2|.|TRBV9
TGTGCCAGCAGCGAGGGGGGGACTAGCGTTGACAATGAGCAGTTCTTC
CASSEGGTSVDNEQFF
>TRBJ2-1|.|.|TRBV6-1
TGTGCCAGCAGTGCCCGGGAAATCCTAGCCAATGAGCAGTTCTTC
CASSAREILANEQFF
>TRBJ2-1|TRBD1|.|TRBV10-1
TGCGCCAGCAGTGAGCCGGACAGGGGTGGAAATGAGCAGTTCTTC
CASSEPDRGGNEQFF